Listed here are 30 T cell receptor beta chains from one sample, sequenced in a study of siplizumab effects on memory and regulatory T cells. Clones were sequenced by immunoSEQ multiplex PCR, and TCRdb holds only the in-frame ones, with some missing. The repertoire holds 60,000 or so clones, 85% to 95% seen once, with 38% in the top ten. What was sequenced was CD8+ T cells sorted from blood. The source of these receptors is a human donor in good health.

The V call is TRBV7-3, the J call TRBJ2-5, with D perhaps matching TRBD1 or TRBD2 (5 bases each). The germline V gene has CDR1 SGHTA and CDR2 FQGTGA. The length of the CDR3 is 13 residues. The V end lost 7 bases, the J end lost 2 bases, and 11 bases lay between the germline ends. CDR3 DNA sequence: TGTGCCAGCACCCCGGGACCACAAGAGACCCAGTACTTC. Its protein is CASTPGPQETQYF. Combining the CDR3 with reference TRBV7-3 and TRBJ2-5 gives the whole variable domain GAGVSQTPSNKVTEKGKYVELRCDPISGHTALYWYRQSLGQGPEFLIYFQGTGAADDSGLPNDRFFAVRPEGSVSTLKIQRTERGDSAVYLCASTPGPQETQYFGPGTRLLVL.

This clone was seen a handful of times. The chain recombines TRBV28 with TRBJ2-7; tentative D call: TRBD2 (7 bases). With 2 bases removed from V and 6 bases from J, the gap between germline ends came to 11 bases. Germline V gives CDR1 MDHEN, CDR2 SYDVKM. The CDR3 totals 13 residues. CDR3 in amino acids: CASSLQGRGEQYF. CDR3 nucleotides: TGTGCCAGCAGTTTACAGGGGAGGGGCGAGCAGTACTTC.

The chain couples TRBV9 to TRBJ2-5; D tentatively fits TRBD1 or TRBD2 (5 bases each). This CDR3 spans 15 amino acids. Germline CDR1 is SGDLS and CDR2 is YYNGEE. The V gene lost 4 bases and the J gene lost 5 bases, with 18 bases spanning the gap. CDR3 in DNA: TGTGCCAGCAGCTCAGCCGGGACCCAGGACGAGACCCAGTACTTC. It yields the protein CASSSAGTQDETQYF.

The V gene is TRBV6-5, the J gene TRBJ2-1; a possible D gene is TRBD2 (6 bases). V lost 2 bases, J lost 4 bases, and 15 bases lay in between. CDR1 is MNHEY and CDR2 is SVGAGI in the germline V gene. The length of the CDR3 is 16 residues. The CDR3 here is CASSYPGLPGYNEQFF. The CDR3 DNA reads TGTGCCAGCAGTTACCCGGGACTGCCGGGATACAATGAGCAGTTCTTC.

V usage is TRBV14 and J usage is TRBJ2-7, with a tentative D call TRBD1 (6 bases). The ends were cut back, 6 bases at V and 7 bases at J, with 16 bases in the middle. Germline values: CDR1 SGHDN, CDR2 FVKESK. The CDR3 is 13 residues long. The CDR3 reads CASSLTGLWEQYF. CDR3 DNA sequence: TGTGCCAGCAGTTTAACAGGGTTATGGGAGCAGTACTTC.

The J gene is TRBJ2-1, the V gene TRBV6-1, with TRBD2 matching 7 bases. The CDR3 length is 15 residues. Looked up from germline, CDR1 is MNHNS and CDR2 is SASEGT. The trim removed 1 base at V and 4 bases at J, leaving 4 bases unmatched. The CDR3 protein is CASSEGLAYYNEQFF. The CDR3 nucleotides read TGTGCCAGCAGTGAAGGACTAGCATATTACAATGAGCAGTTCTTC.

CDR3 in DNA: TGCGCCAGCAGCACCCAGACTAGCGGGGCTTTCGGGTACGAGCAGTACTTC. This encodes CASSTQTSGAFGYEQYF. The rearrangement uses TRBV5-1 and TRBJ2-7; TRBD2 matches at 11 bases. The V segment lost 4 bases and the J segment 4 bases; nucleotides outside the gene matches: 13. Germline V lookup: CDR1 SGHRS, CDR2 YFSETQ. CDR3 size: 17 residues.

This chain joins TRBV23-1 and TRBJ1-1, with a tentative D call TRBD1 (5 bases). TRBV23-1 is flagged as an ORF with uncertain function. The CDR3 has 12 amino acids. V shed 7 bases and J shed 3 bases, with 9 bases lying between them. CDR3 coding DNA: TGCGCCAGCATCGGAGGGGACACTGAAGCTTTCTTT. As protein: CASIGGDTEAFF.

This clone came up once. The CDR3 is CASSPQRQGTLYGYTF. The CDR3 DNA is TGTGCCAGCAGTCCCCAAAGACAGGGTACTTTATATGGCTACACCTTC. This rearrangement joins TRBV27 to TRBJ1-2, with 7 bases lining up with TRBD1. CDR3 length: 16 residues. J gave up 5 bases and V 5 bases, and 14 bases lay outside the gene matches. Germline CDR1 is MNHEY and CDR2 is SMNVEV (reference sequence).

In DNA form, the CDR3 reads TGTGCCAGCAGCTTAGCCGGGAACAATTACTTTGGCTACACCTTC. Its translation: CASSLAGNNYFGYTF. The rearrangement links TRBV7-9 to TRBJ1-2; no clear D gene. Looked up from germline, CDR1 is SEHNR and CDR2 is FQNEAQ (reference sequence). V lost 0 bases and J lost 7, with 15 bases in between. CDR3 length equals 15 residues.

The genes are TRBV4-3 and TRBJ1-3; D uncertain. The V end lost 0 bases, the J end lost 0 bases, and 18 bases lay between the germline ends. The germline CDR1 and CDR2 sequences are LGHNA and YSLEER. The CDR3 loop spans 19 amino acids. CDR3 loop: CASSQEIPGLGYSGNTIYF. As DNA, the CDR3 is TGCGCCAGCAGCCAAGAAATCCCGGGATTAGGGTACTCTGGAAACACCATATATTTT.

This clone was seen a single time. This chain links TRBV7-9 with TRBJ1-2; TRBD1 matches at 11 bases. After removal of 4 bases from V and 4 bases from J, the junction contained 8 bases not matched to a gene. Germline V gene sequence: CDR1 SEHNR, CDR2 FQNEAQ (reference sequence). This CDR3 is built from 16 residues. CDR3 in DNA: TGTGCCAGCAGCTGGAGGGGACAGGGGGTGAGCTATGGCTACACCTTC. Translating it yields CASSWRGQGVSYGYTF.

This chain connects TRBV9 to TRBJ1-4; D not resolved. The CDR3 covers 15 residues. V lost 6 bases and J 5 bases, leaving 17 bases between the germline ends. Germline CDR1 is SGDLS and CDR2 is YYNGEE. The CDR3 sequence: CASTSGAVDNEKLFF. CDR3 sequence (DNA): TGTGCCAGCACCTCGGGAGCAGTAGACAATGAAAAACTGTTTTTT.

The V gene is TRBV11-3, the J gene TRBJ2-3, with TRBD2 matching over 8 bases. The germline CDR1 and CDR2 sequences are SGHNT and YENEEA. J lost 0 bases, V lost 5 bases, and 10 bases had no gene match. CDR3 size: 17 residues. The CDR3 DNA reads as TGTGCCAGCAGCGAACAAAGACTAGCGACTAGCACAGATACGCAGTATTTT. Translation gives CASSEQRLATSTDTQYF.

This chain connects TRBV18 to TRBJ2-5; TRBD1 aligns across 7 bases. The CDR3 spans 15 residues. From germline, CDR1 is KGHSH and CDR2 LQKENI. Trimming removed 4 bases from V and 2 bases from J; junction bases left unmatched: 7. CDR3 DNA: TGTGCCAGCTCACGCCGGGACAGAGGACAAGAGACCCAGTACTTC. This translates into CASSRRDRGQETQYF.

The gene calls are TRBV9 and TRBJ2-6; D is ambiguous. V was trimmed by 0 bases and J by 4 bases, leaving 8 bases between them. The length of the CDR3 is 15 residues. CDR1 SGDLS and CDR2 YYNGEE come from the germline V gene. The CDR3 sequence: CASSVGGSGANVLTF. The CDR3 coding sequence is TGTGCCAGCAGCGTAGGTGGATCCGGGGCCAACGTCCTGACTTTC.

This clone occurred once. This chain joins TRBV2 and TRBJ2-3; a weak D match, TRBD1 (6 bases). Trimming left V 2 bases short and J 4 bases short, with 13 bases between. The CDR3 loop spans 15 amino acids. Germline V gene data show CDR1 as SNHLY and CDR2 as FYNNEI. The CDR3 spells CASSEPQGEADTQYF. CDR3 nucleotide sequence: TGTGCCAGCAGTGAACCACAGGGCGAGGCAGATACGCAGTATTTT.

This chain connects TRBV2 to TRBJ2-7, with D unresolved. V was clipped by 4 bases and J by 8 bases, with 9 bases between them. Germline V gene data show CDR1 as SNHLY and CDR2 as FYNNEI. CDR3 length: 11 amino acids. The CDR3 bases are TGTGCCAGCAGTGTAGACCAGCAGCAGTACTTC. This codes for CASSVDQQQYF. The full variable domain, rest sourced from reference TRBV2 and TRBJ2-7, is EPEVTQTPSHQVTQMGQEVILRCVPISNHLYFYWYRQILGQKVEFLVSFYNNEISEKSEIFDDQFSVERPDGSNFTLKIRSTKLEDSAMYFCASSVDQQQYFGPGTRLTVT.

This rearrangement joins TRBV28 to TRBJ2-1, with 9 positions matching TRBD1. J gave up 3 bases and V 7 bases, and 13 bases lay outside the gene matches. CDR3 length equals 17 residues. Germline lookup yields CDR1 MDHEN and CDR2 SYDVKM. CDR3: CASTPRGPGQGYNEQFF. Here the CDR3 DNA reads TGTGCCAGCACCCCTAGGGGACCGGGACAGGGCTACAATGAGCAGTTCTTC.

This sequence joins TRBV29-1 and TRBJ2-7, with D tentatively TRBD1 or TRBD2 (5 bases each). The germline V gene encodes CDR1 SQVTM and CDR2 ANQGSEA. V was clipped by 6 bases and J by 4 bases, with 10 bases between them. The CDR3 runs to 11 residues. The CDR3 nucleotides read TGCAGCGTGAGGGACGGTTACGAGCAGTACTTC. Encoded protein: CSVRDGYEQYF.

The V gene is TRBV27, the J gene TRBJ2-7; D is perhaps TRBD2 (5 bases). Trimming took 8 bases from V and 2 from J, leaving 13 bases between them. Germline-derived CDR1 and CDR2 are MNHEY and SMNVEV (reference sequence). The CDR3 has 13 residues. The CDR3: CASGVTGTYEQYF. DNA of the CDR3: TGTGCCAGCGGGGTGACGGGAACCTACGAGCAGTACTTC.

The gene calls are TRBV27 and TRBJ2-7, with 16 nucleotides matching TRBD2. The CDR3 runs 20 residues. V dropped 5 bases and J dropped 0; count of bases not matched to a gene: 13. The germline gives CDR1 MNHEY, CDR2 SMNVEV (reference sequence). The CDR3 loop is CASSHHPGTSGRANSYEQYF. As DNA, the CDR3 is TGTGCCAGCAGTCATCACCCCGGGACTAGCGGGAGGGCGAACTCCTACGAGCAGTACTTC.

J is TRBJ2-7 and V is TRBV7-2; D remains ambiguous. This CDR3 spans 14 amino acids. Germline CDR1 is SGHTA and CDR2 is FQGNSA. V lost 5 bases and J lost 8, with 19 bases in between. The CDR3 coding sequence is TGTGCCAGCAGCGCCTTCTACTCCCTCGTGCAGCAGTACTTC. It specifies CASSAFYSLVQQYF.

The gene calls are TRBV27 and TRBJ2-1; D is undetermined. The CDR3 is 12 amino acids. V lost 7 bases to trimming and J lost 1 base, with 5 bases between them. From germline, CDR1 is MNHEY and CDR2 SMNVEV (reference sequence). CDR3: CASTGSYNEQFF. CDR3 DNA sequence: TGTGCCAGCACAGGATCCTACAATGAGCAGTTCTTC.

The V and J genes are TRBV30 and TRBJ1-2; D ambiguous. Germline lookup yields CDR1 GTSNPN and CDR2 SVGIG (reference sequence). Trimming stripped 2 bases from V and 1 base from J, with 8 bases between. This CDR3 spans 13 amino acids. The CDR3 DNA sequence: TGTGCCTGGAGTTTAGGATATAACTATGGCTACACCTTC. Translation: CAWSLGYNYGYTF.

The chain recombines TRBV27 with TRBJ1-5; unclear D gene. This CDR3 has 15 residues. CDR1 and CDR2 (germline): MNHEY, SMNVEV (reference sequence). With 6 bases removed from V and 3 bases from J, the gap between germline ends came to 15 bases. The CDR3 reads CASSLVGPINQPQHF. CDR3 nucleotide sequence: TGTGCCAGCAGCCTTGTTGGACCGATCAATCAGCCCCAGCATTTT.

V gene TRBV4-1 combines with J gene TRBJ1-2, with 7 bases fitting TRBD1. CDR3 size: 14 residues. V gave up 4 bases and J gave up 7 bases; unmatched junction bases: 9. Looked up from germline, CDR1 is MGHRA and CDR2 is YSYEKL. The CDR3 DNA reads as TGCGCCAGCAGCCGTTATGAGGGGGCAGGTGGCTACACCTTC. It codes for CASSRYEGAGGYTF.

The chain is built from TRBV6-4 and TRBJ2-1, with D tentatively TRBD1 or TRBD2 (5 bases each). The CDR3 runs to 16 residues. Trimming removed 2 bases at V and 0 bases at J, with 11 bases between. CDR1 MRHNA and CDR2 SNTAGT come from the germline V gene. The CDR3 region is CASSDTGTHSYNEQFF. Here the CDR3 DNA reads TGTGCCAGCAGTGACACCGGGACCCACTCCTACAATGAGCAGTTCTTC.

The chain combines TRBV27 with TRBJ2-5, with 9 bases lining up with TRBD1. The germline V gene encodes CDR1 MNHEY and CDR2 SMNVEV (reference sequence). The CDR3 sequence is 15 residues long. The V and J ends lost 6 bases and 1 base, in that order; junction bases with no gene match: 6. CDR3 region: CASSFRTGAQETQYF. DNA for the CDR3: TGTGCCAGCAGCTTTAGGACAGGGGCCCAAGAGACCCAGTACTTC.

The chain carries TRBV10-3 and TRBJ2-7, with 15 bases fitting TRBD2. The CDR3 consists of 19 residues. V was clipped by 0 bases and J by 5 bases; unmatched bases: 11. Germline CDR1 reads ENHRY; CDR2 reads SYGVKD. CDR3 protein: CAISESGLAGGPVRNEQYF. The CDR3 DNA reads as TGTGCCATCAGTGAGTCTGGACTAGCGGGAGGGCCGGTAAGAAACGAGCAGTACTTC.